This T cell receptor (beta chain) was identified in a study of T cell repertoires in cytomegalovirus infection. Overall study context: Through public TCR beta signatures, both CMV infection and matching HLA type were indicated.

Overall study results and limits: The cumulative frequency of public TCR beta families distinguished individuals who carried CMV together with the relevant HLA.

In germline, CDR1 is SGHVS, CDR2 FQNEAQ. V lost 5 bases and J lost 3, with 13 bases in between. This CDR3 spans 14 amino acids. TCRdb re-derived calls from the reads in MiXCR, one entry per CDR3 protein. This sample yields approximately 700,000 distinct CDR3 sequences, of which 35% to 40% are seen a single time; about 2.8% belongs to the top ten. This clonotype came up a few times. Its antigen is unknown. The chain carries TRBV7-8 and TRBJ1-1; D is unclear. This receptor was identified in a human donor in good health (CMV status not recorded). Some clones in this sample may be carry-over from other donors' samples. The specimen was PBMCs. CDR3 in amino acids: CASSAHGSYTEAFF. The CDR3 DNA follows: TGTGCCAGCAGCGCTCACGGGTCGTACACTGAAGCTTTCTTT.